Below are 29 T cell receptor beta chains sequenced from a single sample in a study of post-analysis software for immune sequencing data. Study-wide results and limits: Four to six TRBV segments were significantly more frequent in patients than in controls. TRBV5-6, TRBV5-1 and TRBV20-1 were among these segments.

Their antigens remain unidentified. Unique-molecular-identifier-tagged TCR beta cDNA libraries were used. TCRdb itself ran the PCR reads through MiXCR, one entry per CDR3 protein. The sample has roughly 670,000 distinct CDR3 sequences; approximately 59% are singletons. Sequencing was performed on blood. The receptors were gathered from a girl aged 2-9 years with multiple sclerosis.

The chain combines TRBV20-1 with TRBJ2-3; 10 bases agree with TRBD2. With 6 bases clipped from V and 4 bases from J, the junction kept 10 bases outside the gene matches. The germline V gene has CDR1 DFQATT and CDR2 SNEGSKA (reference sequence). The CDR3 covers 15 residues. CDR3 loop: CSALVLAGKADTQYF. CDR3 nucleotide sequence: TGCAGTGCCCTAGTACTAGCGGGAAAAGCAGATACGCAGTATTTT.

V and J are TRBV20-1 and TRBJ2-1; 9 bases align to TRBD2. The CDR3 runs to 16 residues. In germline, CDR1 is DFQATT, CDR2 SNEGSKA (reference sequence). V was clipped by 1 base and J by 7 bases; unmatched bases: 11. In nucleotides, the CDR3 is TGCAGTGCTAGAGTGGGACTAGCTTATAGTAGGAATGAGCAGTTCTTC. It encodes CSARVGLAYSRNEQFF.

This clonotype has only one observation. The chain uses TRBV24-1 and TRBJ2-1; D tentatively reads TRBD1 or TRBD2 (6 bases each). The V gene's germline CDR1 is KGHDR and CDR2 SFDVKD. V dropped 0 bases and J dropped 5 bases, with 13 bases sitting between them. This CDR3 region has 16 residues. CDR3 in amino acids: CATSDLPTRGDNEQFF. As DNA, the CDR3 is TGTGCCACCAGTGATTTGCCGACTAGGGGGGACAATGAGCAGTTCTTC.

For the CDR3, the DNA is TGCGCCAGCAGCTTGGTTAACGGGGGCGCGAGCACTGAAGCTTTCTTT. Amino acids: CASSLVNGGASTEAFF. The chain is built from TRBV5-1 and TRBJ1-1, with D possibly being TRBD1 (6 bases). The CDR3 sequence is 16 residues long. The germline gives CDR1 SGHRS, CDR2 YFSETQ. The V end lost 0 bases, the J end lost 4 bases, and 16 bases lay between the germline ends.

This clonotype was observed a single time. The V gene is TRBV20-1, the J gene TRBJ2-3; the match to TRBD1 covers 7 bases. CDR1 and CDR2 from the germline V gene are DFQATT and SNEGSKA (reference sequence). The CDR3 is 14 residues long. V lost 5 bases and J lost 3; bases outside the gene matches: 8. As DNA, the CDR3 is TGCAGTGCTTCGACAGGGTGGGGGACAGATACGCAGTATTTT. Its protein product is CSASTGWGTDTQYF.

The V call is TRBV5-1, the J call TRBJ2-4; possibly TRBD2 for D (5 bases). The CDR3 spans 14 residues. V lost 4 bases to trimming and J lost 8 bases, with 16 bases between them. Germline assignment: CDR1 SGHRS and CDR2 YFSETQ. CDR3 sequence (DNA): TGCGCCAGCAGCACCCCCGTGGAGGAGGACATTCAGTACTTC. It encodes CASSTPVEEDIQYF. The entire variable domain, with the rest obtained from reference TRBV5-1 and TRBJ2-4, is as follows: KAGVTQTPRYLIKTRGQQVTLSCSPISGHRSVSWYQQTPGQGLQFLFEYFSETQRNKGNFPGRFSGRQFSNSRSEMNVSTLELGDSALYLCASSTPVEEDIQYFGAGTRLSVL.

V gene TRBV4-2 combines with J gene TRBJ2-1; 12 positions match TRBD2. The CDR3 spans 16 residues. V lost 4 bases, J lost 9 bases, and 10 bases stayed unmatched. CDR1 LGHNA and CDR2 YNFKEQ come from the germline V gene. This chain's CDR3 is CASSPPTSGRAAEQFF. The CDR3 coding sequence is TGTGCCAGCAGCCCCCCGACTAGCGGGAGAGCGGCTGAGCAGTTCTTC.

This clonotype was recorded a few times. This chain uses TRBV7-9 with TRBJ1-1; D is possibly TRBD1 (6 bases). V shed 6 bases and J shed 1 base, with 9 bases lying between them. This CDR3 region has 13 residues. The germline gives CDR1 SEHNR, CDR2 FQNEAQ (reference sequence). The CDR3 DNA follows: TGTGCCAGCAGGTCGGGACAGAACACTGAAGCTTTCTTT. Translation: CASRSGQNTEAFF.

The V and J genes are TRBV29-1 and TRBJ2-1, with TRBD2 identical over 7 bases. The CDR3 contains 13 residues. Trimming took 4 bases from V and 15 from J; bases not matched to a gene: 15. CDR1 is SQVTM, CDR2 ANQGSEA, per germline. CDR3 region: CSVGGGGSNARFF. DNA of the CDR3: TGCAGCGTTGGTGGGGGAGGGAGCAATGCGCGGTTCTTC.

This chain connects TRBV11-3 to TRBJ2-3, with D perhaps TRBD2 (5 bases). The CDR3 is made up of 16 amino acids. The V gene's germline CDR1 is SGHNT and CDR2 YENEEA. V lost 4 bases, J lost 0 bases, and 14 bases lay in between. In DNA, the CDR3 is TGTGCCAGCAGCTCTAGCAGTGGACCTAGCACAGATACGCAGTATTTT. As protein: CASSSSSGPSTDTQYF. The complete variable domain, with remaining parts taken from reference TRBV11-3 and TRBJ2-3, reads EAGVVQSPRYKIIEKKQPVAFWCNPISGHNTLYWYLQNLGQGPELLIRYENEEAVDDSQLPKDRFSAERLKGVDSTLKIQPAELGDSAVYLCASSSSSGPSTDTQYFGPGTRLTVL.

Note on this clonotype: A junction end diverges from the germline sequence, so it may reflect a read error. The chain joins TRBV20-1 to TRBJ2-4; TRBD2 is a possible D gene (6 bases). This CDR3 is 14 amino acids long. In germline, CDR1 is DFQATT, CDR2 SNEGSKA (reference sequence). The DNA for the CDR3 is TGCAGTGCCAGAGTGGAGGGGGCCAAAAACATTCAGTACTTC. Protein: CSARVEGAKNIQYF.

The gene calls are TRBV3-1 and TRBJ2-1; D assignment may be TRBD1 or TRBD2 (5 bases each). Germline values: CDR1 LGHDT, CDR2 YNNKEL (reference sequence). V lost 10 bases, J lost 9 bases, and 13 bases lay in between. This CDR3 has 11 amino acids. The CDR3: CATTVAGEQFF. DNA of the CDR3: TGTGCCACGACAGTCGCGGGTGAGCAGTTCTTC.

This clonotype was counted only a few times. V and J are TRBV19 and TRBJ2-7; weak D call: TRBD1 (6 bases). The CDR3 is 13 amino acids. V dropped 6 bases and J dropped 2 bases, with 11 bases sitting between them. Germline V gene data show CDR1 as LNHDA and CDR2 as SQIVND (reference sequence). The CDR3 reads CASSPRDTYEQYF. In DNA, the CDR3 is TGTGCCAGTAGCCCCAGGGACACCTACGAGCAGTACTTC. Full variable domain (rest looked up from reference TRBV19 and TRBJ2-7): DGGITQSPKYLFRKEGQNVTLSCEQNLNHDAMYWYRQDPGQGLRLIYYSQIVNDFQKGDIAEGYSVSREKKESFPLTVTSAQKNPTAFYLCASSPRDTYEQYFGPGTRLTVT.

The CDR3 DNA sequence: TGCGCCAGCAGATTTGATCCCCCGAGGCAAGAGACCCAGTACTTC. Encoded protein: CASRFDPPRQETQYF. This chain links TRBV5-1 with TRBJ2-5; D gene unclear. Trimming left V 5 bases short and J 2 bases short, with 16 bases between. Germline lookup yields CDR1 SGHRS and CDR2 YFSETQ. The CDR3 runs to 15 residues.

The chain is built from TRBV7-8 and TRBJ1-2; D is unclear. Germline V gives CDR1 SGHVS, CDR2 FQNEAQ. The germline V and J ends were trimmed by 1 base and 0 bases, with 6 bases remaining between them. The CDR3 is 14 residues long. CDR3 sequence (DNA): TGTGCCAGCAGCTTAGACAGCACTAACTATGGCTACACCTTC. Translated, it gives CASSLDSTNYGYTF.

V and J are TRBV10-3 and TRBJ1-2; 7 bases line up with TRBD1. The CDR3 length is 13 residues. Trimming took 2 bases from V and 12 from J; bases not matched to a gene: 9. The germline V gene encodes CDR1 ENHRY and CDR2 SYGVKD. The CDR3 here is CAISEAAGTEDTF. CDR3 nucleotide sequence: TGTGCCATCAGTGAGGCAGCCGGGACAGAGGACACCTTC.

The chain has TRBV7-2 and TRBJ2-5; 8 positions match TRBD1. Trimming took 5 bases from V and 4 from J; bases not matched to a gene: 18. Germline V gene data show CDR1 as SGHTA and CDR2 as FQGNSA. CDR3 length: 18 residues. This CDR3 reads CASSRSLTQTGVLETQYF. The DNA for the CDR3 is TGTGCCAGCAGCCGTTCACTTACACAGACAGGGGTATTAGAGACCCAGTACTTC. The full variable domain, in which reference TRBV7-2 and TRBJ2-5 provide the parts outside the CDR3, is GAGVSQSPSNKVTEKGKDVELRCDPISGHTALYWYRQSLGQGLEFLIYFQGNSAPDKSGLPSDRFSAERTGGSVSTLTIQRTQQEDSAVYLCASSRSLTQTGVLETQYFGPGTRLLVL.

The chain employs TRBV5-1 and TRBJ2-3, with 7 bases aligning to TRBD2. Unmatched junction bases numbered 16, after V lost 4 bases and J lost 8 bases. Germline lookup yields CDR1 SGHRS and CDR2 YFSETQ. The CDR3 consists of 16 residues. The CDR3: CASSVESLSGVGTQYF. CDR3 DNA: TGCGCCAGCAGCGTGGAAAGCCTCAGCGGGGTTGGTACGCAGTATTTT.

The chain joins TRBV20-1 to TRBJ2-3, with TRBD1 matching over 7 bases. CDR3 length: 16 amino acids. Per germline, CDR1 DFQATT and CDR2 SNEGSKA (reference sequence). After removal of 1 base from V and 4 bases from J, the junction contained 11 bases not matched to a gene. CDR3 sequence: CSARGPGTEHPDTQYF. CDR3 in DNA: TGCAGTGCTAGAGGGCCCGGGACAGAGCATCCAGATACGCAGTATTTT.

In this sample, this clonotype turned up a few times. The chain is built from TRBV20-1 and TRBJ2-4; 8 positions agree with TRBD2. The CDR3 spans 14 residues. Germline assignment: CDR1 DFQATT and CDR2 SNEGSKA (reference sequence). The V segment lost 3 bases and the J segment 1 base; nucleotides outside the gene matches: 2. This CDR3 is CSARASGAKNIQYF. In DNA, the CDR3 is TGCAGTGCTAGGGCTAGCGGGGCCAAAAACATTCAGTACTTC.

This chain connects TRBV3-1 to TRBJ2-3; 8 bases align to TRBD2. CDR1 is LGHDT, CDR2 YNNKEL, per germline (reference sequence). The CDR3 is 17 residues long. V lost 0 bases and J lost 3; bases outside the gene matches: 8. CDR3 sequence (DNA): TGTGCCAGCAGCCAAGATTACACGGGAGGGCTGACAGATACGCAGTATTTT. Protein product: CASSQDYTGGLTDTQYF.

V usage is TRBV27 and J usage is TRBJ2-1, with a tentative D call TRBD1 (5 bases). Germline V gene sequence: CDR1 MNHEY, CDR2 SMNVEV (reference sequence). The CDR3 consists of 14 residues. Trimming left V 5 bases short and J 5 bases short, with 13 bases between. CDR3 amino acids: CASSPRVSDNEQFF. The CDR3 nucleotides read TGTGCCAGCAGTCCCAGGGTGTCAGACAATGAGCAGTTCTTC.

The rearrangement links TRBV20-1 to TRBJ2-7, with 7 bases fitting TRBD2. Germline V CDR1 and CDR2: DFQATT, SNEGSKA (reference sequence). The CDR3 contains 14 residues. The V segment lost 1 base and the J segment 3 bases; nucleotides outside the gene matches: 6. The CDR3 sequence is CSARVRGEGYEQYF. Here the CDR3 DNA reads TGCAGTGCTAGAGTCCGAGGGGAGGGCTACGAGCAGTACTTC.

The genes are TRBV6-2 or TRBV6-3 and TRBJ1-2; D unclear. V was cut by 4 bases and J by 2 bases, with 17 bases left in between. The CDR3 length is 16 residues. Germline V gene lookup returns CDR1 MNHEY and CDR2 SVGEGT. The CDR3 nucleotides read TGTGCCAGCAGTTTGGTACCGGCAGCGGGGAACTATGGCTACACCTTC. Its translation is CASSLVPAAGNYGYTF.

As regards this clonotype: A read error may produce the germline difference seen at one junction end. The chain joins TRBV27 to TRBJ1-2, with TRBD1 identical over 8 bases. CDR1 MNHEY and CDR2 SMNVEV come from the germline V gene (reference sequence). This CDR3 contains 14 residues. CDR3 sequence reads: CASSALQGAQGCTF. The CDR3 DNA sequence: TGTGCCAGCAGTGCCCTCCAGGGGGCGCAGGGCTGCACCTTC.

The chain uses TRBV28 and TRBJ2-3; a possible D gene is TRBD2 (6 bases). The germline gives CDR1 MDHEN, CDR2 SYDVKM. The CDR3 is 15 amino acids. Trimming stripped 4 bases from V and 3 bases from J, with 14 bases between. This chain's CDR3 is CASSSVGGMTDTQYF. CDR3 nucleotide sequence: TGTGCCAGCAGTTCCGTCGGCGGGATGACAGATACGCAGTATTTT.

In DNA, the CDR3 is TGTGCCAGCAGCGTAGGGGGGTTAGACTCCTACAATGAGCAGTTCTTC. It is translated as CASSVGGLDSYNEQFF. The rearrangement links TRBV9 to TRBJ2-1; TRBD1 or TRBD2 may be the D gene (5 bases each). Trimming took 0 bases from V and 0 from J, leaving 10 bases between them. Germline CDR1 is SGDLS and CDR2 is YYNGEE. The CDR3 has 16 residues.

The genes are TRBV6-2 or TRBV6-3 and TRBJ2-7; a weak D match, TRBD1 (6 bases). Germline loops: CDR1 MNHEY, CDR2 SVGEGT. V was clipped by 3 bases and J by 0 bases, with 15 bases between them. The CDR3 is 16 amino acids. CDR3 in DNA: TGTGCCAGCAGTTATTCGCCGGAGACAGGCTCCTACGAGCAGTACTTC. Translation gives CASSYSPETGSYEQYF.

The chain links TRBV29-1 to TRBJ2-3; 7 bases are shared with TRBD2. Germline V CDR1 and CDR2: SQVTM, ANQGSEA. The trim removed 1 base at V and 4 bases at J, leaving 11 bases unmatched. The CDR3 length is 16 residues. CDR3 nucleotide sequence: TGCAGCGTTGAAGCGGTCATGCGGGAGAGAGCAGATACGCAGTATTTT. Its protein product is CSVEAVMRERADTQYF.